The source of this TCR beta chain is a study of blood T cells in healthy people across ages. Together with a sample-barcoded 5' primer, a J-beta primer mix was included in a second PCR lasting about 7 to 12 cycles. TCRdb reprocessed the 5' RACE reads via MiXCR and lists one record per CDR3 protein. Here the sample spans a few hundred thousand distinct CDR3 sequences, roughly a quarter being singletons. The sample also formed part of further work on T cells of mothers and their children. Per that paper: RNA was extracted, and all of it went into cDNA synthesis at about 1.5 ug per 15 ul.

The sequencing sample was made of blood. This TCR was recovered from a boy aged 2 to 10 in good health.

CDR3 in amino acids: CASGPGDSGSVEQYF. The CDR3 nucleotides read TGTGCCTCTGGCCCCGGCGATAGCGGGAGTGTCGAGCAGTACTTC. The chain links TRBV7-2 to TRBJ2-7, with 9 bases aligning to TRBD2. This CDR3 comprises 15 residues. The germline V gene has CDR1 SGHTA and CDR2 FQGNSA. Trimming at V came to 11 bases and at J to 6 bases, leaving 17 bases not matched to a gene.